There are a few counts of the clone carrying this TCR beta chain. Its cognate antigen is unknown. CDR1 and CDR2 from the germline V gene are DFQATT and SNEGSKA (reference sequence). V lost 0 bases, J lost 5 bases, and 12 bases stayed unmatched. The CDR3 runs to 17 residues. This sample was taken from a study of identical twins. Whole-study results and caveats: Researchers reported excess low generation probability among twin-shared out-of-frame alpha sequences. Zero-insertion analyses might be partly confounded by invariant T cells like MAIT and iNKT. Without tracking the same donors, conclusions rested on cross-sectional statistical analysis.

A single record per CDR3 protein comes from TCRdb applying MiXCR to the 5' RACE reads. Among fewer than 250,000 distinct CDR3 sequences listed, roughly 9.4% were seen once. The chain carries TRBV20-1 and TRBJ2-5, with 10 nucleotides matching TRBD2. The TCR comes from a woman under 30 in good health. The sequenced sample consisted of memory (CD45RO+) T cells sorted from blood. CDR3 bases: TGCAGTGCTAGAGATGTCTCCAGCGGGAGGGGGAAGGAGACCCAGTACTTC. As protein: CSARDVSSGRGKETQYF.